Listed here are 17 T cell receptor beta chains from one sample, sequenced in a study of Ad26.COV2.S vaccination and SARS-CoV-2 variants. The sample's treatment: roughly 19 received Ad26.COV2.S at low or high dose, single or two shots; 5 received placebo; per-sample allocation not given. Samples came from day 63 after the first vaccine or placebo injection. The method was immunoSEQ multiplex PCR; TCRdb's version includes in-frame clones alone and lacks a portion of them. The sample records about 400,000 clones, roughly 90% being singletons. The sequencing used peripheral blood, collected in a trial of Ad26.COV2.S vaccine versus placebo. The origin of the receptors is a person between 18 and 60 years old who received the Ad26.COV2.S COVID-19 vaccine or a placebo.

The chain couples TRBV4-2 to TRBJ1-1, with D possibly matching TRBD1 (6 bases). CDR1 is LGHNA and CDR2 is YNFKEQ in the germline V gene. V shed 2 bases and J shed 5 bases, with 21 bases lying between them. The CDR3 totals 17 residues. The CDR3 DNA is TGTGCCAGCAGCCAACCATATTACAGGGAGGAGGAAACTGAAGCTTTCTTT. Protein product: CASSQPYYREEETEAFF.

The V call is TRBV12-3 or TRBV12-4, the J call TRBJ2-3; D gene unclear. This CDR3 spans 12 amino acids. Trimming took 6 bases from V and 6 from J, leaving 10 bases between them. The CDR3 sequence is CASSSLGDTQYF. As DNA, the CDR3 is TGTGCCAGCAGCTCTCTAGGGGATACGCAGTATTTT.

The chain recombines TRBV29-1 with TRBJ1-3; the D gene is possibly TRBD1 (6 bases). From germline, CDR1 is SQVTM and CDR2 ANQGSEA. V was pared by 7 bases and J by 4 bases, with 17 bases between. The CDR3 runs 14 residues. The CDR3 DNA reads TGCAGCGCTAACCCCTCAGGGGTCGGAAACACCATATATTTT. Protein: CSANPSGVGNTIYF. Supplemented by reference TRBV29-1 and TRBJ1-3, the full variable domain reads SAVISQKPSRDICQRGTSLTIQCQVDSQVTMMFWYRQQPGQSLTLIATANQGSEATYESGFVIDKFPISRPNLTFSTLTVSNMSPEDSSIYLCSANPSGVGNTIYFGEGSWLTVV.

The rearrangement uses TRBV19 and TRBJ1-3; D possibly corresponds to TRBD1 (5 bases). The CDR3 contains 14 residues. The V and J ends lost 8 bases and 0 bases respectively, with 11 bases between them. Germline CDR1 and CDR2: LNHDA and SQIVND (reference sequence). The CDR3 DNA is TGTGCCAGTGGGGACGGTGACTCTGGAAACACCATATATTTT. It codes for CASGDGDSGNTIYF.

This clone has only one observation. This sample also contains other DNA sequences that code for the same CDR3. The J gene is TRBJ1-4, the V gene TRBV19, with 8 bases matching TRBD1. The CDR3 contains 14 residues. V was pared by 3 bases and J by 7 bases, with 4 bases of the junction left unmatched. Germline V CDR1 and CDR2: LNHDA, SQIVND (reference sequence). CDR3: CASSISGGGEKLFF. CDR3 coding DNA: TGTGCCAGTAGTATTTCAGGGGGCGGTGAAAAACTGTTTTTT.

The chain uses TRBV18 and TRBJ2-1; 9 nucleotides match TRBD1. The CDR3 is made up of 14 amino acids. The V gene's germline CDR1 is KGHSH and CDR2 LQKENI. V lost 6 bases to trimming and J lost 5 bases; unmatched junction nucleotides: 5. CDR3 nucleotide sequence: TGTGCCAGCTCCCAAAGACAGGGGGACAATGAGCAGTTCTTC. It yields the protein CASSQRQGDNEQFF.

This clone was counted between two and nine times. The rearrangement joins TRBV23-1 to TRBJ1-2; 11 nucleotides align to TRBD1. TRBV23-1 is an open reading frame whose function is uncertain. Unmatched junction bases numbered 19, after V lost 1 base and J lost 0 bases. This CDR3 region has 22 residues. This chain's CDR3 is CASSQCRTGGASGISPNYGYTF. In DNA form, the CDR3 reads TGCGCCAGCAGTCAATGCAGGACAGGGGGCGCTTCTGGTATCAGCCCTAACTATGGCTACACCTTC.

The rearrangement uses TRBV6-5 and TRBJ1-2; tentative D call: TRBD1 (5 bases). Trimming stripped 8 bases from V and 0 bases from J, with 13 bases between. CDR3 length: 14 residues. Germline CDR1 reads MNHEY; CDR2 reads SVGAGI. Here the CDR3 reads CASLPGLANYGYTF. CDR3 sequence (DNA): TGTGCCAGCCTTCCAGGGTTAGCTAACTATGGCTACACCTTC.

The genes are TRBV15 and TRBJ2-3; 13 positions match TRBD2. The CDR3 covers 15 residues. Germline V gene sequence: CDR1 LNHNV, CDR2 YYDKDF (reference sequence). Trimming removed 8 bases from V and 4 bases from J; junction bases left unmatched: 6. The CDR3 region has the DNA TGTGCCACCTGTGGGACTAGCGGGGTTTCAGATACGCAGTATTTT. Translation: CATCGTSGVSDTQYF.

V and J are TRBV6-2 or TRBV6-3 and TRBJ1-1; no clear D gene. Trimming took 6 bases from V and 9 from J, leaving 17 bases between them. In germline, CDR1 is MNHEY, CDR2 SVGEGT. The CDR3 sequence is 13 residues long. The DNA for the CDR3 is TGTGCCAGCAGCCGGGTCGAGGCCGGTCAAGCTTTCTTT. Translating it yields CASSRVEAGQAFF.

The chain combines TRBV5-1 with TRBJ2-2; the match to TRBD1 covers 8 bases. V was pared by 4 bases and J by 6 bases, with 8 bases of the junction left unmatched. Per germline, CDR1 SGHRS and CDR2 YFSETQ. This CDR3 is 15 amino acids long. CDR3 region: CASSPSQGASGELFF. CDR3 sequence (DNA): TGCGCCAGCAGCCCAAGCCAGGGGGCGTCCGGGGAGCTGTTTTTT.

The rearrangement uses TRBV10-3 and TRBJ1-1; no clear D. The CDR3 extends over 14 amino acids. Germline loops: CDR1 ENHRY, CDR2 SYGVKD. Trimming cost V 6 bases and J 6 bases, with 17 bases left between them. The CDR3 loop is CAIRDAGEKSEAFF. CDR3 nucleotides: TGTGCCATCAGGGACGCCGGTGAAAAGTCTGAAGCTTTCTTT.

The chain uses TRBV10-3 and TRBJ1-5; TRBD1 is a possible D gene (5 bases). The CDR3 is 12 amino acids. The germline V gene encodes CDR1 ENHRY and CDR2 SYGVKD. The ends were cut back, 9 bases at V and 2 bases at J, with 8 bases in the middle. The CDR3, as DNA: TGTGCCATAGGGGAGGGCAATCAGCCCCAGCATTTT. This sequence encodes CAIGEGNQPQHF.

This chain joins TRBV2 and TRBJ1-6; D is unresolved. CDR1 is SNHLY, CDR2 FYNNEI, per germline. The V end was cut by 6 bases, the J end by 7 bases, with 16 bases between. The length of the CDR3 is 15 residues. The CDR3 here is CASRMDPIPNSPLHF. The CDR3 coding sequence is TGTGCCAGCAGGATGGACCCTATACCGAATTCACCCCTCCACTTT.

The chain joins TRBV6-5 to TRBJ1-1; D remains ambiguous. CDR1 and CDR2 (germline): MNHEY, SVGAGI. The CDR3 loop spans 14 amino acids. V lost 2 bases to trimming and J lost 1 base, with 8 bases between them. The CDR3 DNA sequence: TGTGCCAGCAGTTACCAGCCAGGGAACACTGAAGCTTTCTTT. Its translation is CASSYQPGNTEAFF.

Note on this clone: This specimen includes other DNA sequences encoding the same CDR3. This chain connects TRBV19 to TRBJ1-1; D remains ambiguous. The V and J ends lost 3 bases and 3 bases respectively, with 8 bases between them. CDR3 length equals 13 residues. CDR1 and CDR2 (germline): LNHDA, SQIVND (reference sequence). The CDR3 loop reads CASSIVGDTEAFF. The CDR3 DNA reads TGTGCCAGTAGTATTGTCGGGGACACTGAAGCTTTCTTT.

This rearrangement joins TRBV5-1 to TRBJ2-7; 8 bases map to TRBD1. This CDR3 has 16 amino acids. The germline gives CDR1 SGHRS, CDR2 YFSETQ. The V and J ends lost 0 bases and 2 bases, in that order; junction bases with no gene match: 7. CDR3 amino acids: CASSLAFGTGAYEQYF. The CDR3, as DNA: TGCGCCAGCAGCTTGGCCTTTGGGACAGGAGCCTACGAGCAGTACTTC.